The entry below gives a single TCR beta chain sequence along with its context. Its antigen is undetermined. The sample comes from a study of shared clonotypes between healthy human individuals. General study points: Clonotype sharing among donors, it was expected, would be affected by sequencing depth.

Assay: immunoSEQ multiplex PCR; the TCRdb copy retains only in-frame clones and omits some. The data hold about 1.5 million clones, with 95% to 99% observed a single time. The source of this sequence is a man aged 30 to 45 in good health. The material sequenced was naive CD4+ T cells sorted from blood. Subset here: CD45RA+ positively selected.

The DNA of the CDR3 is TGTGCCAGCAGCCTAAACGCGGGGAATAAACCCTACGAGCAGTACTTC. The encoded protein is CASSLNAGNKPYEQYF. The V and J genes are TRBV13 and TRBJ2-7; a weak D match, TRBD2 (6 bases). Trimming removed 5 bases at V and 2 bases at J, with 19 bases between. This CDR3 has 16 residues. The germline gives CDR1 PRHDT, CDR2 FYEKMQ (reference sequence).